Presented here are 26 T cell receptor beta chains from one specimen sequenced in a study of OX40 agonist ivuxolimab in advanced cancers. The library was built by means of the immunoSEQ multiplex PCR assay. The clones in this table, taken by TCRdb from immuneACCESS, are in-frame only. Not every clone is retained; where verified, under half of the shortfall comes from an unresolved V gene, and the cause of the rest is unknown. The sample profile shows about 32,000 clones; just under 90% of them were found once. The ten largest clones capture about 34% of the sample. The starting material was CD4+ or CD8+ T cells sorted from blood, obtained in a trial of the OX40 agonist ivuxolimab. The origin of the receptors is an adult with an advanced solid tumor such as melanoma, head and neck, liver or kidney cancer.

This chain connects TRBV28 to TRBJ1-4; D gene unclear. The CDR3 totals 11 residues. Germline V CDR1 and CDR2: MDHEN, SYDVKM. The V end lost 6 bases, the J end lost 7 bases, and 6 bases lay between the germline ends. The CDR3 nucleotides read TGTGCCAGCAGCCTTACTGAAAAACTGTTTTTT. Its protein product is CASSLTEKLFF.

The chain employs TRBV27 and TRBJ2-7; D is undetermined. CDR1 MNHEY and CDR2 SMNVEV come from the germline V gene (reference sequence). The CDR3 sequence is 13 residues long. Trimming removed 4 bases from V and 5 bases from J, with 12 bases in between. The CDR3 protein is CASSWKLAHEQYF. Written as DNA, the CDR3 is TGTGCCAGCAGTTGGAAACTTGCCCACGAGCAGTACTTC.

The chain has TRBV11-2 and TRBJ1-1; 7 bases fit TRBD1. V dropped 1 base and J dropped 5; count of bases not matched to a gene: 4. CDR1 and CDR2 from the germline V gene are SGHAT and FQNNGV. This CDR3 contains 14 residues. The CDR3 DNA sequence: TGTGCCAGCAGCTTAGCAGGGGGGTTTACTGAAGCTTTCTTT. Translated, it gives CASSLAGGFTEAFF.

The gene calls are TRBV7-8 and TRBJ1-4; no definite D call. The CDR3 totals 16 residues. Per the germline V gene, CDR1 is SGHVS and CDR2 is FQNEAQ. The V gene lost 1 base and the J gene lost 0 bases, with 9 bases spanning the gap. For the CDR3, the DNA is TGTGCCAGCAGCTTAGGGACGTGGCCAACTAATGAAAAACTGTTTTTT. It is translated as CASSLGTWPTNEKLFF.

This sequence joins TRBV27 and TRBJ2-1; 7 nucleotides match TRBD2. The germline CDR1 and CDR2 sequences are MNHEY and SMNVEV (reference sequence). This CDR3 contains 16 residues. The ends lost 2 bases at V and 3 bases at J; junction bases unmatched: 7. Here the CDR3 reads CASSLLGGGLYNEQFF. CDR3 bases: TGTGCCAGCAGTTTACTGGGCGGGGGACTCTACAATGAGCAGTTCTTC.

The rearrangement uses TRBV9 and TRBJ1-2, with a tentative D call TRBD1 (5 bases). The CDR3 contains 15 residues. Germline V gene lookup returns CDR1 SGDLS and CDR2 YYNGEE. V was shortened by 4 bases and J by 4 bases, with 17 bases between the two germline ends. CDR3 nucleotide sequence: TGTGCCAGCAGCTTAAGACAGCTTTCCCGCTATGGCTACACCTTC. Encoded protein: CASSLRQLSRYGYTF. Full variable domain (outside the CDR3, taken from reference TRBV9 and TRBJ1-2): DSGVTQTPKHLITATGQRVTLRCSPRSGDLSVYWYQQSLDQGLQFLIQYYNGEERAKGNILERFSAQQFPDLHSELNLSSLELGDSALYFCASSLRQLSRYGYTFGSGTRLTVV.

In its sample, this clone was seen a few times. The CDR3 DNA follows: TGCGCCAGCAGCCGCGATCTAAGCAATCAGCCCCAGCATTTT. Translating it yields CASSRDLSNQPQHF. This sequence joins TRBV4-1 and TRBJ1-5; D gene uncertain. Per germline, CDR1 MGHRA and CDR2 YSYEKL. Trimming cost V 4 bases and J 1 base, with 8 bases left between them. This CDR3 has 14 residues.

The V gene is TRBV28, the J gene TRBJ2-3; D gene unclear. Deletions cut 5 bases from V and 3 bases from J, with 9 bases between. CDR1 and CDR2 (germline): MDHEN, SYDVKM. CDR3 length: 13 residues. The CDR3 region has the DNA TGTGCCAGCAGTACGCGGAAAACAGATACGCAGTATTTT. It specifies CASSTRKTDTQYF. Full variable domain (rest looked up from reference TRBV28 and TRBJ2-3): DVKVTQSSRYLVKRTGEKVFLECVQDMDHENMFWYRQDPGLGLRLIYFSYDVKMKEKGDIPEGYSVSREKKERFSLILESASTNQTSMYLCASSTRKTDTQYFGPGTRLTVL.

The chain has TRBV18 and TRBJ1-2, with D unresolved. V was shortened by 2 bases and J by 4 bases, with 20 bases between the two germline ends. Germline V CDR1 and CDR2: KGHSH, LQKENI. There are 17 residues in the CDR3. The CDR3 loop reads CASSPATTTGRLYGYTF. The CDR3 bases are TGTGCCAGCTCACCAGCGACAACTACTGGAAGGCTCTATGGCTACACCTTC.

CDR3 in amino acids: CAWSGHGGIPSNYGYTF. The DNA for the CDR3 is TGTGCCTGGAGTGGCCATGGGGGAATCCCCTCCAACTATGGCTACACCTTC. J is TRBJ1-2 and V is TRBV30, with D possibly matching TRBD1 (5 bases). Germline lookup yields CDR1 GTSNPN and CDR2 SVGIG (reference sequence). Trimming pared 1 base from V and 2 bases from J, leaving 20 bases between. CDR3 length: 17 amino acids.

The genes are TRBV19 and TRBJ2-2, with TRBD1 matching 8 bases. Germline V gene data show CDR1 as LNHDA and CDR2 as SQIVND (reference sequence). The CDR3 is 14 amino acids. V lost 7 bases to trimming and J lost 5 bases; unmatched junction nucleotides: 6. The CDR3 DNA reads TGTGCCAGTACAGGGGGCATTAAGACCGGGGAGCTGTTTTTT. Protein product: CASTGGIKTGELFF.

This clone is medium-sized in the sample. The CDR3 loop reads CASSYSKSGRWDEQYF. CDR3 bases: TGTGCCAGCAGTTACTCGAAGAGCGGGAGATGGGACGAGCAGTACTTC. The chain uses TRBV6-5 and TRBJ2-7; 8 bases are shared with TRBD2. V shed 0 bases, J shed 5 bases, and the junction held 9 bases outside the gene matches. CDR1 and CDR2 (germline): MNHEY, SVGAGI. The CDR3 has 16 residues.

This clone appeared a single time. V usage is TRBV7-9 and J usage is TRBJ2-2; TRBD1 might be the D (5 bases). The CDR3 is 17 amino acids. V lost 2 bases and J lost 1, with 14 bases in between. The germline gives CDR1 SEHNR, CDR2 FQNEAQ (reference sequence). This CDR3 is CASSLPFDRKNTGELFF. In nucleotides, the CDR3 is TGTGCCAGCAGCTTACCCTTCGACAGAAAGAACACCGGGGAGCTGTTTTTT.

CDR3 nucleotides: TGTGCCAGCAGCGGGGACGCCTACGAGCAGTACTTC. Its protein product is CASSGDAYEQYF. This chain links TRBV9 with TRBJ2-7; D may correspond to TRBD1 or TRBD2 (5 bases each). The V gene lost 3 bases and the J gene lost 2 bases, with 6 bases spanning the gap. Germline-derived CDR1 and CDR2 are SGDLS and YYNGEE. CDR3 length equals 12 residues.

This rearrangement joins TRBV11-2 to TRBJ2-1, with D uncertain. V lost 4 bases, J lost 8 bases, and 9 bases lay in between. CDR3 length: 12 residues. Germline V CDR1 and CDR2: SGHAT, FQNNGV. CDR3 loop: CASSYTPDEQFF. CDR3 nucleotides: TGTGCCAGCAGCTATACCCCTGATGAGCAGTTCTTC.

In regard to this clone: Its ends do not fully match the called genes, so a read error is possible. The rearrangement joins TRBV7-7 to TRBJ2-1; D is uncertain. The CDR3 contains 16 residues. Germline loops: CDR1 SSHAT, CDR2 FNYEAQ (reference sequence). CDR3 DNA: TGTGCTAGCAGCGCCAAACCGGTCATGGGATACAATGAGCAGTTCTTC. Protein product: CASSAKPVMGYNEQFF.

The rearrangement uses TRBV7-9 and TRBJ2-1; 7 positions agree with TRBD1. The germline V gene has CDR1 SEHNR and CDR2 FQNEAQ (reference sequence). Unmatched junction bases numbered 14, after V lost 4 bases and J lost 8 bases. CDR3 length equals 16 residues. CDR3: CASSSPRTGRWDEQFF. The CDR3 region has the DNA TGTGCCAGCAGCTCCCCCCGGACAGGACGTTGGGATGAGCAGTTCTTC.

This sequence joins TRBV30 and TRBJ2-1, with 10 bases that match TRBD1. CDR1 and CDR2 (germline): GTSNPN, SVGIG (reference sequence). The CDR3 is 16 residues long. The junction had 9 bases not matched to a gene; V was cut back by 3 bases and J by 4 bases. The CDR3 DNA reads TGTGCCTGGAGGGTGGGGACAGGGGAGTCGTACAATGAGCAGTTCTTC. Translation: CAWRVGTGESYNEQFF.

CDR3 protein: CAWRGLGRAYHSYEQYF. For the CDR3, the DNA is TGTGCCTGGAGGGGTCTGGGGAGGGCGTACCATTCCTACGAGCAGTACTTC. This chain connects TRBV30 to TRBJ2-7, with 7 bases fitting TRBD2. Trimming took 3 bases from V and 1 from J; bases not matched to a gene: 15. The germline CDR1 and CDR2 sequences are GTSNPN and SVGIG (reference sequence). The CDR3 is 17 residues long.

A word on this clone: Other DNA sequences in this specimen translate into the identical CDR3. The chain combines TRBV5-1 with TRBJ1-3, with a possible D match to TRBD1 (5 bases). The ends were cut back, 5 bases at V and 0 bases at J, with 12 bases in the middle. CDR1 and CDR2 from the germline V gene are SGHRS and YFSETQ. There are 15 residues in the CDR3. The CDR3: CASSGTGFSGNTIYF. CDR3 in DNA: TGCGCCAGCAGTGGAACAGGTTTCTCTGGAAACACCATATATTTT.

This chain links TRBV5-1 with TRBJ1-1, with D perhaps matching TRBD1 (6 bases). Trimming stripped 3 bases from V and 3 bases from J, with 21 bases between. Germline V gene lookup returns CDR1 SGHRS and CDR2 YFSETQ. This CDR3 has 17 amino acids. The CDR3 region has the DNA TGCGCCAGCAGCTCTGACCGGGACACCTATCAGGACACTGAAGCTTTCTTT. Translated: CASSSDRDTYQDTEAFF.

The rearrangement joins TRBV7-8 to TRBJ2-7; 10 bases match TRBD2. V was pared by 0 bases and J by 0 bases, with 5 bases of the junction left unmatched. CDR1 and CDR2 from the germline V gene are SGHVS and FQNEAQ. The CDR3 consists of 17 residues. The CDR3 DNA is TGTGCCAGCAGCTTAGCCGGACCTAGCGGGAGCTCCTACGAGCAGTACTTC. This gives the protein CASSLAGPSGSSYEQYF.

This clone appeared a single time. The CDR3 region is CASSLGLAGGLAKNIQYF. The CDR3 DNA reads as TGTGCCAGCAGTTTAGGACTAGCGGGGGGTTTAGCCAAAAACATTCAGTACTTC. The chain has TRBV28 and TRBJ2-4, with 14 bases lining up with TRBD2. The CDR3 runs 18 residues. V was clipped by 2 bases and J by 0 bases; unmatched bases: 3. Germline V gene sequence: CDR1 MDHEN, CDR2 SYDVKM.

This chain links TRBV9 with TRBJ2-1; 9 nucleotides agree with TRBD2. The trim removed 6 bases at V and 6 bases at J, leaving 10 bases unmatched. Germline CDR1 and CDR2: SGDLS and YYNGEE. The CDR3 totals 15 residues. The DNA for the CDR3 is TGTGCCAGCACCCTGGGAACTAGCGGGCTCAATGAGCAGTTCTTC. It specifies CASTLGTSGLNEQFF.

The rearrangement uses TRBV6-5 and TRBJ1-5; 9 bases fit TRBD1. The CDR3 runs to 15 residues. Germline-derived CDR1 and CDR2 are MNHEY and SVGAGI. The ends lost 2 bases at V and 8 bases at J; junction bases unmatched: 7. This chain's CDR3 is CASSYTGGGYKPQHF. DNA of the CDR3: TGTGCCAGCAGTTACACAGGGGGCGGGTACAAGCCCCAGCATTTT.

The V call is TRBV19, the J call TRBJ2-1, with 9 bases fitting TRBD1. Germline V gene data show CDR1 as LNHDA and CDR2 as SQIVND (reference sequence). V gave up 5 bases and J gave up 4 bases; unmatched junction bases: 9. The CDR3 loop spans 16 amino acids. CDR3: CASSSGTGFWYNEQFF. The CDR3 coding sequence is TGTGCCAGTAGTTCCGGGACAGGGTTTTGGTACAATGAGCAGTTCTTC.